The 22 T cell receptor beta chains listed next were all sequenced from one sample in a study of post-analysis software for immune sequencing data. Study-wide findings and caveats: Roughly five TRBV segments appeared more often in patients than in controls, and TRBV5-6, TRBV5-1 and TRBV20-1 were among these.

No antigen has been assigned to these receptors. cDNA libraries of TCR beta carried unique molecular identifiers. One entry per CDR3 protein results from TCRdb running MiXCR on the PCR reads. This sample has roughly 870,000 distinct CDR3 sequences, with roughly 58% found just once. Material for sequencing was blood. These receptors came from a girl aged 5 to 17 with multiple sclerosis.

The rearrangement uses TRBV20-1 and TRBJ2-7; TRBD2 matches at 14 bases. The junction had 7 bases not matched to a gene; V was cut back by 1 base and J by 2 bases. This CDR3 comprises 17 residues. Germline V gives CDR1 DFQATT, CDR2 SNEGSKA (reference sequence). CDR3 loop: CSARGLAGGPGTYEQYF. In nucleotides, the CDR3 is TGCAGTGCTAGAGGACTAGCGGGAGGGCCGGGTACCTACGAGCAGTACTTC.

J is TRBJ2-5 and V is TRBV12-3 or TRBV12-4; TRBD1 matches 10 bases. The J call may be in error: the DNA end matches TRBJ2-7 better. The CDR3 sequence is 15 residues long. CDR3 loop: CASSPGTGDIYEQYF. The CDR3 nucleotides are TGTGCCAGCAGCCCTGGGACAGGGGATATCTACGAGCAGTACTTC.

The chain joins TRBV29-1 to TRBJ2-7, with D maybe TRBD1 (6 bases). This CDR3 region has 13 residues. Germline CDR1 reads SQVTM; CDR2 reads ANQGSEA. The V and J ends lost 5 bases and 1 base respectively, with 12 bases between them. This chain's CDR3 is CSVRVGTSYEQYF. CDR3 nucleotides: TGCAGCGTTCGAGTGGGGACATCCTACGAGCAGTACTTC.

The V gene is TRBV12-3 or TRBV12-4, the J gene TRBJ2-1; 9 bases match TRBD2. CDR3 length equals 14 residues. The junction had 5 bases not matched to a gene; V was cut back by 8 bases and J by 3 bases. CDR3 sequence reads: CASQAGGVYNEQFF. The DNA of the CDR3 is TGTGCCAGCCAGGCGGGGGGGGTCTACAATGAGCAGTTCTTC.

The chain carries TRBV5-1 and TRBJ2-1, with TRBD1 identical over 10 bases. Germline V gene sequence: CDR1 SGHRS, CDR2 YFSETQ. The trim removed 4 bases at V and 1 base at J, leaving 2 bases unmatched. The CDR3 has 15 residues. CDR3 protein: CASSGTGESYNEQFF. The CDR3 region has the DNA TGCGCCAGCAGCGGGACAGGGGAATCCTACAATGAGCAGTTCTTC.

The chain is built from TRBV20-1 and TRBJ2-2; D is unresolved. Deletions cut 3 bases from V and 2 bases from J, with 13 bases between. Germline assignment: CDR1 DFQATT and CDR2 SNEGSKA (reference sequence). The CDR3 length is 15 residues. CDR3 residues: CSARAQLPNTGELFF. Here the CDR3 DNA reads TGCAGTGCTAGGGCACAACTACCTAACACCGGGGAGCTGTTTTTT.

J is TRBJ2-3 and V is TRBV27, with D possibly called TRBD1 or TRBD2 (5 bases each). The CDR3 extends over 14 amino acids. Trimming shortened V by 10 bases and J by 4 bases, and 18 bases separated the two germline ends. Germline lookup yields CDR1 MNHEY and CDR2 SMNVEV (reference sequence). The CDR3, as DNA: TGTGCCACTTCGACAGTGAGGGTGTCAGATACGCAGTATTTT. It is translated as CATSTVRVSDTQYF.

In its sample, this clonotype was seen a few times. V and J are TRBV4-1 and TRBJ1-2, with 8 bases fitting TRBD1. CDR1 and CDR2 from the germline V gene are MGHRA and YSYEKL. V trimming: 1 base; J trimming: 4 bases; junction bases outside the gene matches: 5. The CDR3 is 15 residues long. The CDR3 sequence: CASSQGTGTGYGYTF. CDR3 DNA: TGCGCCAGCAGCCAAGGGACAGGGACCGGCTATGGCTACACCTTC.

The chain employs TRBV5-1 and TRBJ2-5; no clear D. V shed 2 bases and J shed 0 bases, with 11 bases lying between them. CDR3 length: 15 amino acids. Per germline, CDR1 SGHRS and CDR2 YFSETQ. The CDR3 DNA reads as TGCGCCAGCAGCTTCGGACCACTGTACCAAGAGACCCAGTACTTC. Residues: CASSFGPLYQETQYF.

This clonotype occurred a few times. The V gene is TRBV4-1, the J gene TRBJ2-7; no reliable D call. Trimming left V 2 bases short and J 2 bases short, with 10 bases between. Germline V CDR1 and CDR2: MGHRA, YSYEKL. CDR3 length: 14 amino acids. The CDR3 loop is CASSQPPSPYEQYF. CDR3 coding DNA: TGCGCCAGCAGCCAACCCCCAAGCCCCTACGAGCAGTACTTC.

The V gene is TRBV20-1, the J gene TRBJ2-3; possible D gene TRBD2, 6 bases. V lost 0 bases and J 1 base, leaving 11 bases between the germline ends. CDR1 and CDR2 (germline): DFQATT, SNEGSKA (reference sequence). The length of the CDR3 is 15 residues. The CDR3 loop is CSARDLTGGTDTQYF. In nucleotides, the CDR3 is TGCAGTGCTAGAGATTTAACGGGGGGCACAGATACGCAGTATTTT.

The rearrangement joins TRBV10-2 to TRBJ2-3; no clear D gene. V gave up 3 bases and J gave up 2 bases, with 9 bases separating them. Per the germline V gene, CDR1 is WSHSY and CDR2 is SAAADI. The CDR3 sequence is 14 residues long. CDR3 sequence: CASSDHGTTDTQYF. CDR3 nucleotide sequence: TGCGCCAGCAGTGATCACGGAACCACAGATACGCAGTATTTT.

The chain employs TRBV18 and TRBJ2-2; D gene unclear. The V gene lost 6 bases and the J gene lost 0 bases, with 14 bases spanning the gap. Germline V gene lookup returns CDR1 KGHSH and CDR2 LQKENI. The CDR3 length is 16 residues. This CDR3 reads CASSLLIPANTGELFF. The CDR3 DNA is TGTGCCAGCTCCCTACTAATCCCCGCGAACACCGGGGAGCTGTTTTTT.

The gene calls are TRBV9 and TRBJ2-3, with D possibly being TRBD2 (5 bases). Germline CDR1 SGDLS, CDR2 YYNGEE. V was pared by 2 bases and J by 0 bases, with 13 bases between. The CDR3 totals 16 residues. CDR3 DNA: TGTGCCAGCAGCGTTTTCCTAGCCGTCAGCACAGATACGCAGTATTTT. This encodes CASSVFLAVSTDTQYF.

V usage is TRBV27 and J usage is TRBJ1-2, with D uncertain. The germline V and J ends were trimmed by 1 base and 1 base, with 10 bases remaining between them. Germline CDR1 reads MNHEY; CDR2 reads SMNVEV (reference sequence). This CDR3 is 15 amino acids long. CDR3 protein: CASSLFRDLNYGYTF. The CDR3 DNA reads as TGTGCCAGCAGTTTATTCAGAGACCTTAACTATGGCTACACCTTC.

This clonotype has a handful of counts. V gene TRBV20-1 combines with J gene TRBJ2-3, with TRBD1 matching 7 bases. Germline V gene data show CDR1 as DFQATT and CDR2 as SNEGSKA (reference sequence). The CDR3 contains 15 residues. V shed 3 bases and J 3 bases; nucleotides not matched to a gene: 9. As DNA, the CDR3 is TGCAGTGCTAGGGGGACAGATTACCGAACAGATACGCAGTATTTT. Its protein product is CSARGTDYRTDTQYF.

This chain connects TRBV29-1 to TRBJ2-1; D ambiguous. The V and J ends lost 1 base and 8 bases respectively, with 21 bases between them. This CDR3 has 16 residues. CDR1 and CDR2 from the germline V gene are SQVTM and ANQGSEA. CDR3 protein: CSVEASGGTWRDEQFF. In DNA, the CDR3 is TGCAGCGTTGAAGCCTCGGGCGGAACTTGGAGAGATGAGCAGTTCTTC.

The V gene is TRBV27, the J gene TRBJ2-5; D may be TRBD1 or TRBD2 (6 bases each). CDR1 is MNHEY, CDR2 SMNVEV, per germline (reference sequence). The CDR3 sequence is 13 residues long. The V and J ends lost 7 bases and 11 bases respectively, with 20 bases between them. The CDR3 reads CASKSGARREQYF. In nucleotides, the CDR3 is TGTGCCAGCAAGTCAGGGGCGCGGAGGGAGCAGTACTTC.

J is TRBJ1-5 and V is TRBV3-1; possible D gene TRBD1, 5 bases. The CDR3 contains 15 residues. Trimming shortened V by 4 bases and J by 0 bases, and 10 bases separated the two germline ends. Germline CDR1 and CDR2: LGHDT and YNNKEL (reference sequence). The CDR3 bases are TGTGCCAGCAGCCGAGACAGCAATAGCAATCAGCCCCAGCATTTT. Its translation: CASSRDSNSNQPQHF. The full variable domain, completed using reference TRBV3-1 and TRBJ1-5, is DTAVSQTPKYLVTQMGNDKSIKCEQNLGHDTMYWYKQDSKKFLKIMFSYNNKELIINETVPNRFSPKSPDKAHLNLHINSLELGDSAVYFCASSRDSNSNQPQHFGDGTRLSIL.

In regard to this clonotype: The junction shows a germline mismatch at one end, possibly a read error. The chain joins TRBV6-1 to TRBJ1-5; possibly TRBD1 for D (5 bases). Per the germline V gene, CDR1 is MNHNS and CDR2 is SASEGT. CDR3 size: 15 residues. CDR3 sequence (DNA): TGTGCCAGCAGCGAAGAGTGGGGCAGGAATCAGCCCCAGCATTTT. Translation: CASSEEWGRNQPQHF.

The rearrangement joins TRBV20-1 to TRBJ1-1; unclear D gene. Trimming took 3 bases from V and 1 from J, leaving 9 bases between them. The germline gives CDR1 DFQATT, CDR2 SNEGSKA (reference sequence). This CDR3 comprises 13 residues. CDR3 residues: CSASSAENTEAFF. CDR3 in DNA: TGCAGTGCTAGTTCCGCAGAGAACACTGAAGCTTTCTTT.

This clonotype was found a few times. This chain uses TRBV7-2 with TRBJ2-7, with D unclear. The germline V and J ends were trimmed by 2 bases and 0 bases, with 8 bases remaining between them. The CDR3 length is 14 residues. Germline V lookup: CDR1 SGHTA, CDR2 FQGNSA. DNA for the CDR3: TGTGCCAGCAGCTTATATGGTGGCTCCTACGAGCAGTACTTC. Translating it yields CASSLYGGSYEQYF.